This is a list of T cell receptor beta chains from one sample in a study of cytomegalovirus exposure and HLA in healthy donors. TCRdb's copy holds only in-frame clones and misses some; the assay was immunoSEQ multiplex PCR. The sample has 200,000 to 300,000 clones; roughly 86% are singletons. Sequenced material: PBMCs. All receptors derive from a woman in her forties in good health and CMV-seropositive. The CDR3 runs from the conserved cysteine through the conserved F or W. The order of the fields is J gene, V gene, clone size, D gene, CDR3 DNA, CDR3 protein. D genes are given only for firm matches. The size entry is marked missing in some rows and otherwise reads once, few, many or a size class.

J gene: TRBJ1-6; V gene: TRBV5-4; clone size: NA; D gene: NA; CDR3 DNA: TGTGCCAGCAGCTTCACAGATTCACCCCTCCACTTT; CDR3 protein: CASSFTDSPLHF
J gene: TRBJ1-1; V gene: TRBV19; clone size: NA; D gene: TRBD1; CDR3 DNA: TGTGCCAGTAGTAGACAGGGGCCAGAGGACACTGAAGCTTTCTTT; CDR3 protein: CASSRQGPEDTEAFF
J gene: TRBJ2-3; V gene: TRBV4-1; clone size: NA; D gene: TRBD2; CDR3 DNA: TGCGCCAGCAGCCAACTAGCGGGAGGCCTGAATCAAGATACGCAGTATTTT; CDR3 protein: CASSQLAGGLNQDTQYF
J gene: TRBJ2-3; V gene: TRBV7-3; clone size: NA; D gene: NA; CDR3 DNA: TGTGCCAGCAGCCTCGACGTCGGGAGCACAGATACGCAGTATTTT; CDR3 protein: CASSLDVGSTDTQYF
J gene: TRBJ2-3; V gene: TRBV9; clone size: NA; D gene: NA; CDR3 DNA: TGTGCCAGCAGCTCCTCCCCACCTACCACAGATACGCAGTATTTT; CDR3 protein: CASSSSPPTTDTQYF
J gene: TRBJ2-7; V gene: TRBV11-3; clone size: NA; D gene: TRBD2; CDR3 DNA: TGTGCCAGCAGCTTAGGAAGCGGGAACTCCTACGAGCAGTACTTC; CDR3 protein: CASSLGSGNSYEQYF
J gene: TRBJ2-2; V gene: TRBV7-9; clone size: NA; D gene: TRBD2; CDR3 DNA: TGTGCCAGCAGCTTAGAGGCTAGCGGCACCACCGGGGAGCTGTTTTTT; CDR3 protein: CASSLEASGTTGELFF
J gene: TRBJ2-6; V gene: TRBV6-1; clone size: NA; D gene: TRBD2; CDR3 DNA: TGTGCCAGCAGTGATGTGGCTAGCGGGATTAGTGGGGCCAACGTCCTGACTTTC; CDR3 protein: CASSDVASGISGANVLTF
J gene: TRBJ2-5; V gene: TRBV7-2; clone size: once; D gene: TRBD2; CDR3 DNA: TGTGCCAGCAGCTTAGTGGCGGGAGTTCGGCAAGAGACCCAGTACTTC; CDR3 protein: CASSLVAGVRQETQYF
J gene: TRBJ2-7; V gene: TRBV11-2; clone size: NA; D gene: TRBD1; CDR3 DNA: TGTGCCAGCAGCTTAGAACAGGGGGCGCCCTACGAGCAGTACTTC; CDR3 protein: CASSLEQGAPYEQYF
J gene: TRBJ2-1; V gene: TRBV28; clone size: few; D gene: TRBD2; CDR3 DNA: TGTGCCAGCAGTCCGGGACTAGCGGGAGAGCAGTTCTTC; CDR3 protein: CASSPGLAGEQFF
J gene: TRBJ2-7; V gene: TRBV5-5; clone size: NA; D gene: TRBD1; CDR3 DNA: TGTGCCAGCAGCGGCGGACAGGGTGCCTACGAGCAGTACTTC; CDR3 protein: CASSGGQGAYEQYF
J gene: TRBJ1-5; V gene: TRBV15; clone size: NA; D gene: NA; CDR3 DNA: TGTGCCACCAGCAAAGACAGGAACAATCAGCCCCAGCATTTT; CDR3 protein: CATSKDRNNQPQHF
J gene: TRBJ2-3; V gene: TRBV6-6; clone size: NA; D gene: NA; CDR3 DNA: TGTGCCACGTCAGGGGGGGCGCAGGGGGCTGATACGCAGTATTTT; CDR3 protein: CATSGGAQGADTQYF
J gene: TRBJ1-3; V gene: TRBV7-2; clone size: once; D gene: TRBD1; CDR3 DNA: TGTGCCAGCAGCCACGGGACAGGTGGCTCTGGAAACACCATATATTTT; CDR3 protein: CASSHGTGGSGNTIYF
J gene: TRBJ2-5; V gene: TRBV7-2; clone size: NA; D gene: NA; CDR3 DNA: TGTGCCAGCAGCTCGCCCGGGTCCCAAGAGACCCAGTACTTC; CDR3 protein: CASSSPGSQETQYF
J gene: TRBJ1-6; V gene: TRBV7-9; clone size: NA; D gene: TRBD1; CDR3 DNA: TGTGCCAGCAGCCCGCTGGGGGACAGGGTAGGATCACCCCTCCACTTT; CDR3 protein: CASSPLGDRVGSPLHF
J gene: TRBJ1-5; V gene: TRBV7-8; clone size: once; D gene: TRBD1; CDR3 DNA: TGTGCCAGCAGCGGAAGGACAGGCCGGACGCCCCAGCATTTT; CDR3 protein: CASSGRTGRTPQHF
J gene: TRBJ2-5; V gene: TRBV27; clone size: NA; D gene: TRBD2; CDR3 DNA: TGTGCCAGCAGTTTAAGCGGGAGCTCGGAGACCCAGTACTTC; CDR3 protein: CASSLSGSSETQYF
J gene: TRBJ1-5; V gene: TRBV7-2; clone size: NA; D gene: TRBD1; CDR3 DNA: TGTGCCAGCAGTTTGACAGGGGGCGGGAATCAGCCCCAGCATTTT; CDR3 protein: CASSLTGGGNQPQHF
J gene: TRBJ2-7; V gene: TRBV27; clone size: NA; D gene: TRBD2; CDR3 DNA: TGTGCCAGCAGTTTAGGGGGAAGGGTGGCGGGAGGGCTATACGAGCAGTACTTC; CDR3 protein: CASSLGGRVAGGLYEQYF
J gene: TRBJ2-2; V gene: TRBV25-1; clone size: NA; D gene: NA; CDR3 DNA: TGTGCCAGCAGCCGATTCCCGACAGGTCACGGGGAGCTGTTTTTT; CDR3 protein: CASSRFPTGHGELFF
J gene: TRBJ2-6; V gene: TRBV2; clone size: NA; D gene: NA; CDR3 DNA: TGTGCCAGCAGGCACCAGACAGCTCCCATCGGCCTGACTTTC; CDR3 protein: CASRHQTAPIGLTF
J gene: TRBJ2-1; V gene: TRBV7-2; clone size: NA; D gene: NA; CDR3 DNA: TGTGCCAGCAGCTTACGACAAGGCTCCTACAATGAGCAGTTCTTC; CDR3 protein: CASSLRQGSYNEQFF
J gene: TRBJ2-7; V gene: TRBV4-3; clone size: NA; D gene: NA; CDR3 DNA: TGCGCCAGCAGCCAAGATACAGGCTCTTCCCGCGAGCAGTACTTC; CDR3 protein: CASSQDTGSSREQYF
J gene: TRBJ2-7; V gene: TRBV2; clone size: NA; D gene: TRBD1; CDR3 DNA: TGTGCCAGCAGATCACAAACAGGGGACCTGGGGACCTACGAGCAGTACTTC; CDR3 protein: CASRSQTGDLGTYEQYF
J gene: TRBJ2-1; V gene: TRBV11-3; clone size: NA; D gene: TRBD2; CDR3 DNA: TGTGCCAGCAGCCTTGGGACTAGCGGGAGGCCCTCCTACAATGAGCAGTTCTTC; CDR3 protein: CASSLGTSGRPSYNEQFF
J gene: TRBJ2-1; V gene: TRBV2; clone size: NA; D gene: TRBD2; CDR3 DNA: TGTGCCAGCAGTGCCCAAACTAGCGGGTTTTACAATGAGCAGTTCTTC; CDR3 protein: CASSAQTSGFYNEQFF